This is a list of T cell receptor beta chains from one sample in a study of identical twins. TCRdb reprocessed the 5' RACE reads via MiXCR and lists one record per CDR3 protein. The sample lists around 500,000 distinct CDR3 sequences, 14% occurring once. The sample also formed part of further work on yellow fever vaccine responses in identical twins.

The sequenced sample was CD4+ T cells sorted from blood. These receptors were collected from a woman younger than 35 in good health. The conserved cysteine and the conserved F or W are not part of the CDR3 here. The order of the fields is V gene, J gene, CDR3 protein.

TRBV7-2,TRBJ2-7,ASSWASGGYEQY
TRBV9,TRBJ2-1,ASSAGGRVEQF
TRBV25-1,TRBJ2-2,ASSPGQGTNTGELF
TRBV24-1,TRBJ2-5,ATSDIGQGSETQY
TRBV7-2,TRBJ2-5,ASRYLAGEETQY
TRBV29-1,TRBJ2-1,SVRLAESSYNEQF
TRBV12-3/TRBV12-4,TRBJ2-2,ASSSGTSGTAGELF
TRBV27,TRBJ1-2,ASSSRTEYYGYT
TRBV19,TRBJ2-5,ASRRDQETQY
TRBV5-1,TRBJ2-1,ASSFSGGALNEQF
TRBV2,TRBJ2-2,ASSVGLAGVTGELF
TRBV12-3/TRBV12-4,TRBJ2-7,ASRPGTSGPYEQY
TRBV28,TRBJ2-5,ASKGTILGTQY
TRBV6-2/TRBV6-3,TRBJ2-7,ASRGTGKDYEQY
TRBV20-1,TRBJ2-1,SARGAGSAYNEQF
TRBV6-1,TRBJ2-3,ASSMGLAGGADTQY
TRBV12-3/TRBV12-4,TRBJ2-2,ASSLRRPNTGELF
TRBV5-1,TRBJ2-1,ASSSGSWSYNEQF
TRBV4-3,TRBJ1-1,ASSQDTGLGTEAF
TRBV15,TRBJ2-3,ATSSDWQKTSTDTQY
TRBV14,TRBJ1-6,ASSQALNNSPLH
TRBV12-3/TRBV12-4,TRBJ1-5,ASSRNNGGNQPQH
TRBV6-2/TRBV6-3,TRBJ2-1,ASNRGGYNEQF
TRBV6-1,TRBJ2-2,ASRPQGKILTGELF
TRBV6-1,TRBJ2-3,ASSLAGGDTDTQY
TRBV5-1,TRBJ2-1,ASSWPGSSYNEQF
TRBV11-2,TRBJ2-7,ASSEGWRGSYEQY
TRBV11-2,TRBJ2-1,ASSTQGGYNEQF
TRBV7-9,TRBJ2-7,ASSRLQTGYEQY
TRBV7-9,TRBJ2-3,ASSIWTSGMADTQY
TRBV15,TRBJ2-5,ATSRVRPDQETQY
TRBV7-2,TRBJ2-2,ASTGKASNTGELF
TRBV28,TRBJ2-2,ASSLWRLGGTGELF
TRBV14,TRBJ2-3,ASSLGQGTSTDTQY
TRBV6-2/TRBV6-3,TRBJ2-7,ASSKGTSGSNEQY
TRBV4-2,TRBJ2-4,ASSQEARLGSNIQY
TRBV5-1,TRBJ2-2,ASSFAGGRDTGELF
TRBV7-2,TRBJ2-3,ASSLTLGRDTQY
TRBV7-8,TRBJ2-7,ASSFRGTSYEQY
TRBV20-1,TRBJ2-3,SAIRGSTDTQY
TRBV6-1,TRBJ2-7,ASSLSTRGRDEQY
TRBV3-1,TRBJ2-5,ASSQDPATQY
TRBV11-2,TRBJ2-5,ASSYGLGGKETQY
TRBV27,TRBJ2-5,ASSLPGTSGGQETQY
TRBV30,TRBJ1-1,AWRDTSEAF